These T cell receptor beta chains were read from a single sample in a study of read filtering for tumor transcriptome and immune sequencing. TCRdb independently ran MiXCR on the reads; one entry per CDR3 protein. Found here are about 86,000 distinct CDR3 sequences, around 12% of them singletons; the top ten hold about 16%. Sequences were obtained from a population of CD138-negative cells sorted from bone marrow. Every receptor here comes from a donor aged 40 or older with multiple myeloma. Each CDR3 is given with its conserved first and last residue. The order of the fields is V gene, CDR3 protein.

V gene: TRBV29-1
CDR3 protein: CSVEAGTGDEQFF

V gene: TRBV20-1
CDR3 protein: CSANRGLDTQYF

V gene: TRBV12-3/TRBV12-4
CDR3 protein: CASRASGTDTQYF

V gene: TRBV7-2
CDR3 protein: CASSIRPGLAGDPETQYF

V gene: TRBV2
CDR3 protein: CASRGADLQKETQYF

V gene: TRBV10-3
CDR3 protein: CAISENRGAKNTGELFF

V gene: TRBV29-1
CDR3 protein: CSVEDRGTFTDTQYF

V gene: TRBV6-4
CDR3 protein: CASSDRGDSTDTQYF

V gene: TRBV20-1
CDR3 protein: CSARGGQGGILPQHF

V gene: TRBV5-1
CDR3 protein: CASSLANAGPIYGYTF

V gene: TRBV28
CDR3 protein: CASSLTGEGYNEQFF

V gene: TRBV5-4
CDR3 protein: CASSSWTSDQETQYF

V gene: TRBV28
CDR3 protein: CASSPRGEADTQYF

V gene: TRBV7-8
CDR3 protein: CASSPSGSYIEQFF

V gene: TRBV5-1
CDR3 protein: CASSLRDPATEAFF

V gene: TRBV30
CDR3 protein: CAWSVKATGELFF

V gene: TRBV15
CDR3 protein: CATRDLPNTGELFF

V gene: TRBV27
CDR3 protein: CASSYSLAGVGEQFF

V gene: TRBV5-8
CDR3 protein: CASSSFDGRSGNTIYF

V gene: TRBV9
CDR3 protein: CASSVAGFTDTQYF

V gene: TRBV9
CDR3 protein: CASSVGGLAGITDTQYF

V gene: TRBV7-2
CDR3 protein: CASSSRTSGSRSSPNEQFF

V gene: TRBV7-9
CDR3 protein: CASSTFIAPLAGGVYEQFF

V gene: TRBV7-2
CDR3 protein: CERCRRAWGGAVHQPQHF

V gene: TRBV5-1
CDR3 protein: CASSGTGNSGANVLTF

V gene: TRBV29-1
CDR3 protein: CSVAVAGGLYF

V gene: TRBV13
CDR3 protein: CASSAALEAEAFF

V gene: TRBV11-2
CDR3 protein: CASSLGLASSTDTQYF

V gene: TRBV2
CDR3 protein: CASSQTSGSVNEQFF

V gene: TRBV7-9
CDR3 protein: CASSLGSANYGYTF

V gene: TRBV5-1
CDR3 protein: CASSDQGGETEASF

V gene: TRBV20-1
CDR3 protein: CSARPSGSTGELFF

V gene: TRBV6-2/TRBV6-3
CDR3 protein: CASSDLTESSYNEQFF

V gene: TRBV3-1
CDR3 protein: CASGTTGWNTEAFF

V gene: TRBV10-3
CDR3 protein: CAISMPNYNEQFF

V gene: TRBV6-5
CDR3 protein: CASSTGDRGYTGELFF

V gene: TRBV20-1
CDR3 protein: CSAREGTVTNYGYTF

V gene: TRBV20-1
CDR3 protein: CSARDTLAGTDTQYF

V gene: TRBV28
CDR3 protein: CASSLASYSGANVLTF

V gene: TRBV27
CDR3 protein: CASIPLAGVVTGELFF

V gene: TRBV20-1
CDR3 protein: CSATSGRLAYEQYF

V gene: TRBV11-2
CDR3 protein: CASSRPGQGSEQYF

V gene: TRBV20-1
CDR3 protein: CSAPGRVGTGAFF

V gene: TRBV11-3
CDR3 protein: CASSLGAGGETQYF

V gene: TRBV25-1
CDR3 protein: CASSELEGRAYEQYF

V gene: TRBV18
CDR3 protein: CASSQNGRNTGELFF

V gene: TRBV19
CDR3 protein: CASSPYVGPYGYTF

V gene: TRBV28
CDR3 protein: CASSSPSEGGSRNEQFF

V gene: TRBV19
CDR3 protein: CASSTPQGSGGANVLTF

V gene: TRBV29-1
CDR3 protein: CSVGKGASGRSTGELFF

V gene: TRBV5-1
CDR3 protein: CASREGGGGDIQYF

V gene: TRBV6-5
CDR3 protein: CASSYSMEANQPQHF

V gene: TRBV5-1
CDR3 protein: CASSLPDRGYEQYF

V gene: TRBV28
CDR3 protein: CASSSRAGGQPQHF

V gene: TRBV29-1
CDR3 protein: CGSNEIDRYGMNTEAVF